The clone carrying this TCR beta chain appeared a single time. As processed by the authors: Reference gene primer amplification in the assay estimated nucleated cell counts. Assay: immunoSEQ multiplex PCR; the TCRdb copy retains only in-frame clones and omits some. That table supplies the V and J calls and clone size; D and trimming were determined from the DNA. This sample has roughly 150,000 clones, with 80% to 90% found just once. The data were obtained in a study of blood T cell repertoires in COVID-19. Study-level information: COVID-19 samples from acute and convalescent phases originated in the United States, Italy and Spain. Sample material is recorded as cDNA or gDNA derived from T cells, B-cell-depleted T cells, or PBMCs.

Followed over time, Seattle patients had been enrolled while infection was active. The germline CDR1 and CDR2 sequences are SNHLY and FYNNEI. The J segment lost 6 bases and the V segment lost 10 bases, leaving 8 bases of the junction unmatched. The CDR3 is 13 amino acids. The TCR comes from a woman aged 70-85 years with COVID-19, enrolled during active disease. The chain carries TRBV2 and TRBJ1-1; TRBD1 aligns across 10 bases. What was sequenced was peripheral blood. The CDR3 sequence is CATRQGANPEAFF. CDR3 nucleotides: TGTGCCACCAGACAGGGGGCTAACCCTGAAGCTTTCTTT. The full variable domain, in which reference TRBV2 and TRBJ1-1 provide the parts outside the CDR3, is EPEVTQTPSHQVTQMGQEVILRCVPISNHLYFYWYRQILGQKVEFLVSFYNNEISEKSEIFDDQFSVERPDGSNFTLKIRSTKLEDSAMYFCATRQGANPEAFFGQGTRLTVV.